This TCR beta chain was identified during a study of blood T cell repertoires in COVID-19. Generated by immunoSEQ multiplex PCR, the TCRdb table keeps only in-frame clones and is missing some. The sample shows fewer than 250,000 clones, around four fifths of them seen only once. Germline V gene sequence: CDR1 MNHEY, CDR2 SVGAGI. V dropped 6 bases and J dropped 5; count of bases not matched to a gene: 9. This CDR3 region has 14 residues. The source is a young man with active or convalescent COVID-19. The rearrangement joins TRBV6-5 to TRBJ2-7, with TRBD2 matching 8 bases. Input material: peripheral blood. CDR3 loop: CASRFGTSIHEQYF. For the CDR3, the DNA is TGTGCCAGCAGATTTGGGACTAGTATCCACGAGCAGTACTTC.